A selection of T cell receptor beta chains follows, all from one sample in a study of blood T cell repertoires in COVID-19. This table comes from immunoSEQ multiplex PCR, and its TCRdb copy is limited to in-frame clones, with some not included. The table records about 220,000 clones, 70% to 90% of them present only once. The sequenced sample was peripheral blood. The receptors here all came from a man aged 50 to 59 who had recovered from COVID-19. CDR3s include the opening cysteine and the closing phenylalanine or tryptophan. A D gene is named only where the DNA matches it firmly. Part of the rows lack a size; the others show once, few, many or a class for expanded clones.

V	length	J	D	size	CDR3	DNA
TRBV30	16	TRBJ1-3	-	-	CAWRHPQGNSGNTIYF	TGTGCCTGGAGACACCCTCAGGGCAACTCTGGAAACACCATATATTTT
TRBV7-5	14	TRBJ2-2	-	-	CARSLAQREGELFF	TGTGCCAGAAGCTTAGCACAGCGGGAGGGGGAGCTGTTTTTT
TRBV19	14	TRBJ2-1	-	once	CASSFLAGTDEQFF	TGTGCCAGTAGTTTTCTAGCAGGAACCGATGAGCAGTTCTTC
TRBV19	16	TRBJ2-2	-	few	CASSTGGRTNTGELFF	TGTGCCAGTAGTACTGGAGGGCGGACGAACACCGGGGAGCTGTTTTTT
TRBV5-1	15	TRBJ2-3	-	-	CASSPLARGTDTQYF	TGCGCCAGCAGCCCATTAGCGAGGGGCACAGATACGCAGTATTTT
TRBV28	15	TRBJ1-1	TRBD1	once	CASSFRGRMNTEAFF	TGTGCCAGCAGTTTCAGGGGGCGAATGAACACTGAAGCTTTCTTT
TRBV19	14	TRBJ2-1	TRBD2	-	CASSRTSEYNEQFF	TGTGCCAGTAGTCGGACTAGCGAGTACAATGAGCAGTTCTTC
TRBV6-6	12	TRBJ2-3	-	-	CASSYDSRGQYF	TGTGCCAGCAGTTACGACAGCCGCGGTCAGTATTTT
TRBV6-5	14	TRBJ1-2	-	-	CASSSQGSYYGYTF	TGTGCCAGCAGCTCGCAGGGGTCCTACTATGGCTACACCTTC
TRBV3-1/TRBV3-2	12	TRBJ1-2	TRBD1	-	CASSQGQGPTTF	TGTGCCAGCAGCCAGGGACAGGGCCCCACTACCTTC
TRBV10-1	15	TRBJ1-1	TRBD1	few	CASSEGSTGSTEAFF	TGCGCCAGCAGTGAAGGTTCGACAGGGAGCACTGAAGCTTTCTTT
TRBV10-1	16	TRBJ2-1	-	few	CANNLLSARTENEQFF	TGCGCCAACAATCTTCTGTCGGCCAGGACAGAAAATGAGCAGTTCTTC
TRBV2	12	TRBJ2-3	-	-	CASKLDTDTQYF	TGTGCCAGCAAGCTCGACACAGATACGCAGTATTTT
TRBV9	14	TRBJ2-5	TRBD2	-	CASQPGGNAETQYF	TGTGCCAGCCAACCGGGGGGGAATGCGGAGACCCAGTACTTC